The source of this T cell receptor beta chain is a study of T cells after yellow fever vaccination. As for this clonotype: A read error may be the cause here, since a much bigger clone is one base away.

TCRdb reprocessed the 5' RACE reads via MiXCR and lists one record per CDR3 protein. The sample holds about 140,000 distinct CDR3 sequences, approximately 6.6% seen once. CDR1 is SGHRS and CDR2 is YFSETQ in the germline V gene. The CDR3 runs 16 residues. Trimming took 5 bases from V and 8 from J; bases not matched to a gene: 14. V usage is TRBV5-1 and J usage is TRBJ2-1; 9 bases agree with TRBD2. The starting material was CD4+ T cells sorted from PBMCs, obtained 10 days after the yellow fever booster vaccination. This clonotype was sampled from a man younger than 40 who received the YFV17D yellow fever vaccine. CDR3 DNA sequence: TGCGCCAGCAGGGTCGGAGCGGGAGGATCGGGCGATGAGCAGTTCTTC. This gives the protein CASRVGAGGSGDEQFF.